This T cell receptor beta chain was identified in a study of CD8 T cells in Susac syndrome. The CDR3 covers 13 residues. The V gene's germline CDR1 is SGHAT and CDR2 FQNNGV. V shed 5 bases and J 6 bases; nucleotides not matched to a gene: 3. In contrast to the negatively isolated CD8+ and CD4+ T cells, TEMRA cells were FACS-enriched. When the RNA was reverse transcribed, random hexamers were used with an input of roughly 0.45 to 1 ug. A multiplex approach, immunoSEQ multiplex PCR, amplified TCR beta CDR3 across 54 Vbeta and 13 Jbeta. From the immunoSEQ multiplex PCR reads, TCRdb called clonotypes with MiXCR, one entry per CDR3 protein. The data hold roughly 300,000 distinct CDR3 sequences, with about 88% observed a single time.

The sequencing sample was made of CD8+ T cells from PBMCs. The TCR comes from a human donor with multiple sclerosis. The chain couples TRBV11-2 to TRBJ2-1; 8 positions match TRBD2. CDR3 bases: TGTGCCAGCAGCATAGCGGGATCCAATGAGCAGTTCTTC. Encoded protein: CASSIAGSNEQFF.